The 14 T cell receptor beta chains in this list originate from one sample, sequenced in a study of shared clonotypes between healthy human individuals. TCRdb keeps only in-frame clones here, not all; method: immunoSEQ multiplex PCR. The repertoire holds hundreds of thousands of clones, roughly 96% seen once, with approximately 0.1% in the top ten. The naive CD8 subset, CD45RO-negative cells positively selected for CCR7, excluded terminally differentiated effector memory CD45RA+ cells. The sample comprised naive CD8+ T cells sorted from blood. The receptors derive from a woman between 25 and 40 years old in good health.

The J gene is TRBJ2-1, the V gene TRBV5-1; TRBD1 or TRBD2 may be the D gene (5 bases each). Between the trimmed V and J ends, which lost 0 bases and 4 bases, there was a span of 8 bases. The germline CDR1 and CDR2 sequences are SGHRS and YFSETQ. This CDR3 spans 14 amino acids. The CDR3: CASSLDGGYNEQFF. The DNA of the CDR3 is TGCGCCAGCAGCTTGGATGGGGGTTACAATGAGCAGTTCTTC.

V gene TRBV6-5 combines with J gene TRBJ2-2; 8 bases agree with TRBD2. CDR1 and CDR2 (germline): MNHEY, SVGAGI. The CDR3 runs to 14 residues. J was trimmed by 7 bases and V by 2 bases; bases with no gene match: 3. CDR3 amino acids: CASSYHGRGGELFF. In DNA form, the CDR3 reads TGTGCCAGCAGTTACCACGGGAGGGGCGGGGAGCTGTTTTTT.

The gene calls are TRBV13 and TRBJ2-5, with D maybe TRBD1 (5 bases). Germline loops: CDR1 PRHDT, CDR2 FYEKMQ (reference sequence). The germline V and J ends were trimmed by 2 bases and 1 base, with 14 bases remaining between them. The CDR3 length is 16 residues. CDR3 sequence reads: CASSLLSDSTQETQYF. CDR3 nucleotide sequence: TGTGCCAGCAGCTTATTGAGCGACAGCACCCAAGAGACCCAGTACTTC.

The V gene is TRBV28, the J gene TRBJ2-7, with no clear D. Germline loops: CDR1 MDHEN, CDR2 SYDVKM. Trimming left V 5 bases short and J 0 bases short, with 17 bases between. The CDR3 is made up of 16 amino acids. The CDR3 loop reads CASSSGPVSSSYEQYF. The CDR3 DNA sequence: TGTGCCAGCAGTAGTGGACCAGTATCCAGCTCCTACGAGCAGTACTTC.

This clone was observed a handful of times. The J gene is TRBJ1-2, the V gene TRBV9, with TRBD1 as a possible D gene (5 bases). Germline lookup yields CDR1 SGDLS and CDR2 YYNGEE. Deletions cut 3 bases from V and 4 bases from J, with 16 bases between. This CDR3 is built from 15 residues. The CDR3 coding sequence is TGTGCCAGCAGCGGGATGGGACGGACTTCCTATGGCTACACCTTC. It yields the protein CASSGMGRTSYGYTF. The full variable domain, its missing parts supplied by reference TRBV9 and TRBJ1-2, is DSGVTQTPKHLITATGQRVTLRCSPRSGDLSVYWYQQSLDQGLQFLIQYYNGEERAKGNILERFSAQQFPDLHSELNLSSLELGDSALYFCASSGMGRTSYGYTFGSGTRLTVV.

The rearrangement joins TRBV29-1 to TRBJ2-7; D gene ambiguous. CDR1 SQVTM and CDR2 ANQGSEA come from the germline V gene. Deletions cut 4 bases from V and 3 bases from J, with 7 bases between. This CDR3 region has 11 residues. The CDR3 spells CSVGVNYEQYF. CDR3 coding DNA: TGCAGCGTTGGGGTGAACTACGAGCAGTACTTC.

The chain recombines TRBV19 with TRBJ2-7, with TRBD2 matching 14 bases. This CDR3 is built from 15 residues. Germline CDR1 is LNHDA and CDR2 is SQIVND (reference sequence). V shed 6 bases and J 4 bases; nucleotides not matched to a gene: 5. CDR3 region: CASSSGLAGGYEQYF. As DNA, the CDR3 is TGTGCCAGTAGCAGCGGACTAGCGGGAGGATACGAGCAGTACTTC.

The V gene is TRBV28, the J gene TRBJ2-5, with 7 nucleotides matching TRBD2. The J call is uncertain, as TRBJ2-7 better fits the DNA end. The CDR3 sequence is 14 residues long. Looked up from germline, CDR1 is MDHEN and CDR2 is SYDVKM. DNA for the CDR3: TGTGCCAGCAGTTTAACCCGGGAGGATTACGAGCAGTACTTC. Its protein is CASSLTREDYEQYF.

This chain uses TRBV9 with TRBJ2-2, with 9 bases identical to TRBD2. This CDR3 has 16 residues. Germline trimming cut 4 bases from V and 2 bases from J; bases unmatched to any gene: 6. CDR1 is SGDLS, CDR2 YYNGEE, per germline. CDR3 in amino acids: CASSPWTSVNTGELFF. The CDR3 coding sequence is TGTGCCAGCAGCCCCTGGACTAGCGTCAACACCGGGGAGCTGTTTTTT.

This clone was detected only once. The chain joins TRBV30 to TRBJ1-3; 8 bases map to TRBD1. This CDR3 comprises 16 residues. Germline CDR1 and CDR2: GTSNPN and SVGIG (reference sequence). The V gene end was trimmed by 2 bases and the J gene end by 1 base; junction bases not matched to a gene: 7. In nucleotides, the CDR3 is TGTGCCTGGAGTACCTTAACAGGGGGTTCTGGAAACACCATATATTTT. Translated: CAWSTLTGGSGNTIYF.

Of note for this clone: This specimen includes other DNA sequences encoding the same CDR3. The chain employs TRBV27 and TRBJ2-2; 7 bases are shared with TRBD2. The CDR3 loop spans 13 amino acids. Germline V gene lookup returns CDR1 MNHEY and CDR2 SMNVEV (reference sequence). V shed 4 bases and J 5 bases; nucleotides not matched to a gene: 1. The DNA of the CDR3 is TGTGCCAGCAGTTCGCGGGGGACCGGGGAGCTGTTTTTT. Translating it yields CASSSRGTGELFF.

This clone was seen once. This rearrangement joins TRBV9 to TRBJ2-7, with no clear D. Trimming removed 1 base at V and 0 bases at J, with 11 bases between. CDR3 length equals 15 residues. Germline V gene data show CDR1 as SGDLS and CDR2 as YYNGEE. The CDR3 DNA is TGTGCCAGCAGCGTATACGAGGCGAGCTCCTACGAGCAGTACTTC. Its translation: CASSVYEASSYEQYF.

As regards this clone: A junction end diverges from the germline sequence, so it may reflect a read error. The chain carries TRBV7-9 and TRBJ2-5, with 12 bases lining up with TRBD2. Germline lookup yields CDR1 SEHNR and CDR2 FQNEAQ (reference sequence). The CDR3 is made up of 15 amino acids. The CDR3 sequence: CASSFGLAGWESQYF. The CDR3 nucleotides are TGTGCCAGCAGCTTCGGACTAGCGGGGTGGGAGAGCCAGTACTTC.

V is TRBV11-2 and J is TRBJ2-5; 8 nucleotides match TRBD2. The CDR3 totals 16 residues. Trimming at V came to 3 bases and at J to 5 bases, leaving 11 bases not matched to a gene. Germline V gene data show CDR1 as SGHAT and CDR2 as FQNNGV. The CDR3 is CASSFWGGGNPETQYF. CDR3 DNA: TGTGCCAGCAGCTTTTGGGGCGGGGGGAACCCGGAGACCCAGTACTTC. The full variable domain, its missing parts supplied by reference TRBV11-2 and TRBJ2-5, is EAGVAQSPRYKIIEKRQSVAFWCNPISGHATLYWYQQILGQGPKLLIQFQNNGVVDDSQLPKDRFSAERLKGVDSTLKIQPAKLEDSAVYLCASSFWGGGNPETQYFGPGTRLLVL.